These 24 T cell receptor beta chains came from one sample sequenced in a study of OX40 agonist ivuxolimab in advanced cancers. Sequencing was performed with immunoSEQ multiplex PCR; in TCRdb, only in-frame clones are kept and a portion is missing. The table lists about 50,000 clones, about 93% of them singletons, with around 25% in the top ten. The specimen comprised CD4+ or CD8+ T cells sorted from blood, sampled in a trial of the OX40 agonist ivuxolimab. These TCRs come from an adult with an advanced solid tumor such as melanoma, head and neck, liver or kidney cancer.

This chain connects TRBV9 to TRBJ2-2; D is perhaps TRBD2 (6 bases). The ends were cut back, 0 bases at V and 7 bases at J, with 7 bases in the middle. CDR3 length: 13 amino acids. In germline, CDR1 is SGDLS, CDR2 YYNGEE. The CDR3: CASSVGGDGELFF. CDR3 nucleotide sequence: TGTGCCAGCAGCGTAGGGGGGGACGGGGAGCTGTTTTTT.

This clone was counted a few times. The CDR3 coding sequence is TGTGCCAGCAGTTGGACAGGGTCGAACACTGAAGCTTTCTTT. Amino acids: CASSWTGSNTEAFF. The chain links TRBV7-9 to TRBJ1-1, with 8 bases lining up with TRBD1. CDR3 length: 14 amino acids. The ends lost 6 bases at V and 1 base at J; junction bases unmatched: 4. Germline V gives CDR1 SEHNR, CDR2 FQNEAQ (reference sequence). Using reference TRBV7-9 and TRBJ1-1 for the parts outside the CDR3, the full variable domain is DTGVSQNPRHKITKRGQNVTFRCDPISEHNRLYWYRQTLGQGPEFLTYFQNEAQLEKSRLLSDRFSAERPKGSFSTLEIQRTEQGDSAMYLCASSWTGSNTEAFFGQGTRLTVV.

V gene TRBV6-6 combines with J gene TRBJ1-2; D is perhaps TRBD1 (5 bases). Trimming took off 2 bases at V and 10 bases at J, with 17 bases between the two ends. The CDR3 extends over 14 amino acids. Looked up from germline, CDR1 is MNHNY and CDR2 is SVGAGI (reference sequence). CDR3 coding DNA: TGTGCCAGCAGTTACCTTATCTTGACAGATCCCTACACCTTC. This gives the protein CASSYLILTDPYTF.

The V call is TRBV6-5, the J call TRBJ2-1; 7 bases line up with TRBD1. The V gene end was trimmed by 6 bases and the J gene end by 0 bases; junction bases not matched to a gene: 5. Germline V lookup: CDR1 MNHEY, CDR2 SVGAGI. This CDR3 is built from 15 residues. CDR3 DNA sequence: TGTGCCAGCAGAACAGGGGCCAACTCCTACAATGAGCAGTTCTTC. Residues: CASRTGANSYNEQFF.

The rearrangement uses TRBV7-9 and TRBJ1-1; perhaps TRBD1 as D (5 bases). V was trimmed by 8 bases and J by 5 bases, leaving 15 bases between them. CDR3 size: 13 residues. Looked up from germline, CDR1 is SEHNR and CDR2 is FQNEAQ (reference sequence). Written as DNA, the CDR3 is TGTGCCAGCTCAGACAGTCGCGATACTGAAGCTTTCTTT. Its protein is CASSDSRDTEAFF.

The rearrangement links TRBV28 to TRBJ2-7; weak D call: TRBD2 (8 bases). Germline-derived CDR1 and CDR2 are MDHEN and SYDVKM. The CDR3 consists of 13 residues. Between the trimmed V and J ends, which lost 5 bases and 7 bases, there was a span of 15 bases. CDR3 in DNA: TGTGCCAGCAGTAACAGGGGCGGGAGGGAGCAGTACTTC. Amino acids: CASSNRGGREQYF.

The chain carries TRBV14 and TRBJ2-1; TRBD1 or TRBD2 may be the D gene (5 bases each). V dropped 3 bases and J dropped 7 bases, with 16 bases sitting between them. Germline loops: CDR1 SGHDN, CDR2 FVKESK. This CDR3 contains 15 residues. CDR3 region: CASSQWGIRNNEQFF. In DNA form, the CDR3 reads TGTGCCAGCAGCCAGTGGGGGATCCGTAATAATGAGCAGTTCTTC.

The chain combines TRBV27 with TRBJ2-1; a possible D gene is TRBD2 (5 bases). The V end was cut by 3 bases, the J end by 3 bases, with 9 bases between. The CDR3 length is 14 residues. Germline V gene data show CDR1 as MNHEY and CDR2 as SMNVEV (reference sequence). For the CDR3, the DNA is TGTGCCAGCAGTTTGAGGGCGGTCTACAATGAGCAGTTCTTC. Its translation: CASSLRAVYNEQFF.

The chain couples TRBV6-5 to TRBJ2-7; D is perhaps TRBD1 (5 bases). V was shortened by 7 bases and J by 3 bases, with 16 bases between the two germline ends. The CDR3 is 14 residues long. CDR1 is MNHEY and CDR2 is SVGAGI in the germline V gene. For the CDR3, the DNA is TGTGCCAGCACTCAGGGTATTCTTGACTACGAGCAGTACTTC. Translated: CASTQGILDYEQYF.

The V and J genes are TRBV19 and TRBJ2-1, with D unresolved. The germline V gene encodes CDR1 LNHDA and CDR2 SQIVND (reference sequence). With 5 bases removed from V and 9 bases from J, the gap between germline ends came to 5 bases. The length of the CDR3 is 10 residues. The CDR3 reads CASSRTEQFF. Here the CDR3 DNA reads TGTGCCAGTAGTCGCACTGAGCAGTTCTTC.

The rearrangement links TRBV4-3 to TRBJ2-3; 12 positions agree with TRBD2. Germline V lookup: CDR1 LGHNA, CDR2 YSLEER. V was clipped by 4 bases and J by 7 bases; unmatched bases: 15. The CDR3 totals 18 residues. CDR3 nucleotides: TGCGCCAGCAGCCGCTCACAAAAAACTAGCGGGAGGCTAAATACGCAGTATTTT. It translates to CASSRSQKTSGRLNTQYF.

This clone has just one count. The V and J genes are TRBV28 and TRBJ2-1; 7 bases align to TRBD2. This CDR3 comprises 18 residues. With V trimmed by 2 bases and J by 0 bases, 10 bases remained unmatched. Germline assignment: CDR1 MDHEN and CDR2 SYDVKM. Here the CDR3 DNA reads TGTGCCAGCAGTTTAAACCCAGCCGCTAGCGGCTCCTACAATGAGCAGTTCTTC. It translates to CASSLNPAASGSYNEQFF.

The CDR3 DNA reads as TGTGCCAGTAGGTTCGCTGGGGACTATGGCTACACCTTC. Translating gives CASRFAGDYGYTF. The gene calls are TRBV19 and TRBJ1-2, with no clear D. CDR3 length equals 13 residues. Germline CDR1 LNHDA, CDR2 SQIVND (reference sequence). V lost 6 bases to trimming and J lost 3 bases, with 11 bases between them.

This rearrangement joins TRBV10-3 to TRBJ1-1, with 8 bases matching TRBD1. The V gene's germline CDR1 is ENHRY and CDR2 SYGVKD. J gave up 2 bases and V 7 bases, and 6 bases lay outside the gene matches. The CDR3 extends over 14 amino acids. The CDR3 loop is CAITPGTGNTEAFF. The CDR3 DNA reads TGTGCCATCACCCCCGGGACAGGAAACACTGAAGCTTTCTTT.

This clone was observed a single time. The V call is TRBV7-9, the J call TRBJ1-5; the D is unclear. The V and J ends lost 3 bases and 3 bases respectively, with 12 bases between them. This CDR3 contains 15 residues. Germline CDR1 and CDR2: SEHNR and FQNEAQ (reference sequence). CDR3 nucleotides: TGTGCCAGCAGCTTGGGAGGTCGGCCCAATCAGCCCCAGCATTTT. Translating gives CASSLGGRPNQPQHF.

The chain carries TRBV28 and TRBJ2-4; D is undetermined. Trimming took 7 bases from V and 0 from J, leaving 16 bases between them. There are 16 residues in the CDR3. The germline CDR1 and CDR2 sequences are MDHEN and SYDVKM. This chain's CDR3 is CASKNPTHLAKNIQYF. As DNA, the CDR3 is TGTGCCAGCAAAAACCCTACCCACTTAGCCAAAAACATTCAGTACTTC.

This clone was observed a handful of times. Sequence at one end of the junction differs from germline and may be a read error. The chain recombines TRBV7-9 with TRBJ2-7, with 12 positions matching TRBD1. The length of the CDR3 is 12 residues. Germline values: CDR1 SEHNR, CDR2 FQNEAQ (reference sequence). The CDR3: CASSSGQGAKNF. The CDR3, as DNA: TGTGCCAGCAGCTCGGGACAGGGGGCGAAGAACTTC.

The V gene is TRBV27, the J gene TRBJ1-4; D ambiguous. Germline CDR1 is MNHEY and CDR2 is SMNVEV (reference sequence). V dropped 3 bases and J dropped 2 bases, with 4 bases sitting between them. CDR3 length: 13 amino acids. The CDR3 loop is CASSFFTNEKLFF. CDR3 in DNA: TGTGCCAGCAGTTTTTTTACTAATGAAAAACTGTTTTTT.

The chain joins TRBV11-2 to TRBJ2-7; 9 positions match TRBD1. CDR3 size: 14 residues. V dropped 1 base and J dropped 6; count of bases not matched to a gene: 4. From germline, CDR1 is SGHAT and CDR2 FQNNGV. The CDR3 DNA follows: TGTGCCAGCAGCTTAGGGGACAGGGTAGGCGAGCAGTACTTC. This codes for CASSLGDRVGEQYF.

The V gene is TRBV28, the J gene TRBJ1-3; D gene ambiguous. The germline V gene encodes CDR1 MDHEN and CDR2 SYDVKM. The CDR3 is made up of 14 amino acids. V dropped 3 bases and J dropped 0 bases, with 6 bases sitting between them. CDR3 sequence (DNA): TGTGCCAGCAGTTTGTGGGGCTCTGGAAACACCATATATTTT. Protein sequence: CASSLWGSGNTIYF.

The V and J genes are TRBV11-2 and TRBJ2-7; no clear D gene. V lost 1 base and J lost 4, with 20 bases in between. Per germline, CDR1 SGHAT and CDR2 FQNNGV. CDR3 length: 17 amino acids. CDR3 bases: TGTGCCAGCAGCTTAGTAGGGCCCGGACCCATCGTGTACGAGCAGTACTTC. Translating it yields CASSLVGPGPIVYEQYF.

This chain uses TRBV6-1 with TRBJ2-3, with D possibly being TRBD2 (6 bases). The CDR3 consists of 16 residues. Germline CDR1 and CDR2: MNHNS and SASEGT. Trimming stripped 4 bases from V and 4 bases from J, with 18 bases between. The CDR3 region has the DNA TGTGCCAGCAGTGGGGCCGGGACTTTGAGCGCAGATACGCAGTATTTT. Translation gives CASSGAGTLSADTQYF.

This chain links TRBV9 with TRBJ2-7; D might be TRBD1 or TRBD2, each matching 5 bases. Germline CDR1 reads SGDLS; CDR2 reads YYNGEE. V lost 0 bases and J lost 7, with 8 bases in between. The CDR3 is 12 amino acids. The CDR3 loop reads CASSVGGPEQYF. The CDR3 DNA reads TGTGCCAGCAGCGTAGGGGGACCGGAGCAGTACTTC.

The chain combines TRBV25-1 with TRBJ1-2, with D maybe TRBD1 (5 bases). This CDR3 comprises 14 residues. CDR1 is MGHDK and CDR2 is SYGVNS in the germline V gene. V gave up 3 bases and J gave up 6 bases, with 14 bases separating them. DNA for the CDR3: TGTGCCAGCAGTGACCTAGGATGGGGGGATGGCTACACCTTC. This translates into CASSDLGWGDGYTF.